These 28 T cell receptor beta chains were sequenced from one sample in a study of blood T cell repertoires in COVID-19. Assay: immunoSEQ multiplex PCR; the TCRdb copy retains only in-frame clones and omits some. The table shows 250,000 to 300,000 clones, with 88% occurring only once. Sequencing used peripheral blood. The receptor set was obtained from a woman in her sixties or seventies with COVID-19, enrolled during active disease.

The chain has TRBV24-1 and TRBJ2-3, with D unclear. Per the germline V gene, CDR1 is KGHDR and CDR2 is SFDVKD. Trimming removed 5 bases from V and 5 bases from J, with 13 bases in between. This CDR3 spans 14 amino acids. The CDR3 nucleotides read TGTGCCACCAGTGCGAACCTCCTCGGAGATACGCAGTATTTT. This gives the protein CATSANLLGDTQYF.

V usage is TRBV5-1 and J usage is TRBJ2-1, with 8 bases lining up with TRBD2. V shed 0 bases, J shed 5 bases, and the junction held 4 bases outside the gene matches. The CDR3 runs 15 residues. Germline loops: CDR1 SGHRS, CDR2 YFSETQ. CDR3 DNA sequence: TGCGCCAGCAGCTTGGAAGCGGGAGCTAACAATGAGCAGTTCTTC. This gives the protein CASSLEAGANNEQFF.

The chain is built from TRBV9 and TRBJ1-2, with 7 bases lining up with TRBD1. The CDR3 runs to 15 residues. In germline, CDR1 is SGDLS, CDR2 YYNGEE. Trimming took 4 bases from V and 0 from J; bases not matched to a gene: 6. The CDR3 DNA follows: TGTGCCAGCAGCCCGGGACAGCAAGCTAACTATGGCTACACCTTC. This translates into CASSPGQQANYGYTF.

CDR3 nucleotides: TGCGCCAGCAGTGATTCGACTAGCGGATACAAAGAGACCCAGTACTTC. Protein product: CASSDSTSGYKETQYF. J is TRBJ2-5 and V is TRBV10-2, with 9 bases identical to TRBD2. Trimming cost V 3 bases and J 3 bases; bases outside gene matches: 8. Germline values: CDR1 WSHSY, CDR2 SAAADI. CDR3 length: 16 residues.

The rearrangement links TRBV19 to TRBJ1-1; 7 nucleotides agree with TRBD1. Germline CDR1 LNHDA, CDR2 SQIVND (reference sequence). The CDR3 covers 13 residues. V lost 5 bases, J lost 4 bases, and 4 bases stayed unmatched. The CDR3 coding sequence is TGTGCCAGTAGTCTAAGGGGGCCCACTGAAGCTTTCTTT. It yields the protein CASSLRGPTEAFF.

The DNA for the CDR3 is TGCGCCAGCAGTGAGTCGAGAATGAACACTGAAGCTTTCTTT. As protein: CASSESRMNTEAFF. The rearrangement joins TRBV10-2 to TRBJ1-1; D gene uncertain. Trimming removed 0 bases at V and 0 bases at J, with 5 bases between. The CDR3 runs to 14 residues. Germline assignment: CDR1 WSHSY and CDR2 SAAADI.

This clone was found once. CDR3 sequence reads: CASTGLTITAHGYTF. In DNA, the CDR3 is TGTGCCAGCACTGGGCTGACAATCACGGCGCATGGCTACACCTTC. The V and J genes are TRBV28 and TRBJ1-2; D uncertain. The CDR3 contains 15 residues. Germline lookup yields CDR1 MDHEN and CDR2 SYDVKM. Between the trimmed V and J ends, which lost 7 bases and 6 bases, there was a span of 21 bases.

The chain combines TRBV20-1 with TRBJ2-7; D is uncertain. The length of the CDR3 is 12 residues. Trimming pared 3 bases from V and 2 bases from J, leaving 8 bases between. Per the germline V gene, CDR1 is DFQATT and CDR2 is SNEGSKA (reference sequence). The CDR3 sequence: CSASYQAYEQYF. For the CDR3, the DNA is TGCAGTGCTAGTTATCAGGCCTACGAGCAGTACTTC.

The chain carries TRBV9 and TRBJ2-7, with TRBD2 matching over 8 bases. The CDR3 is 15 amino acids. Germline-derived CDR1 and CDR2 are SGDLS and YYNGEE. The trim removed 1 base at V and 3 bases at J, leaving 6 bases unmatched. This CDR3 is CASSVRSGGNYEQYF. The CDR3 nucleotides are TGTGCCAGCAGCGTAAGATCGGGGGGGAACTACGAGCAGTACTTC.

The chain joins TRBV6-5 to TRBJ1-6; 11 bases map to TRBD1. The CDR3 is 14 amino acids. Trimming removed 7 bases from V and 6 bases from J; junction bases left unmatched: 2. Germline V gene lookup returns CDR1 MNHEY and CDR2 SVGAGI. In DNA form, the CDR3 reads TGTGCCAGCACCGGGACAGGGGGTAATTCACCCCTCCACTTT. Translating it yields CASTGTGGNSPLHF.

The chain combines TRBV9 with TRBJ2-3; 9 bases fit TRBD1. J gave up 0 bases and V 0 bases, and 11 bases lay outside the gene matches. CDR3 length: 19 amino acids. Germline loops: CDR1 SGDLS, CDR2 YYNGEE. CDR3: CASSVVGGTGSTSTDTQYF. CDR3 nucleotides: TGTGCCAGCAGCGTAGTAGGTGGGACAGGGTCAACTAGCACAGATACGCAGTATTTT.

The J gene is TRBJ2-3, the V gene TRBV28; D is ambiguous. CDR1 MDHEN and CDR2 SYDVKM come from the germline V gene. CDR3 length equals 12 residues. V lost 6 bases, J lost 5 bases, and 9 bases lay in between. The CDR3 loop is CASRTTLDTQYF. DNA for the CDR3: TGTGCCAGCAGAACTACGTTAGATACGCAGTATTTT.

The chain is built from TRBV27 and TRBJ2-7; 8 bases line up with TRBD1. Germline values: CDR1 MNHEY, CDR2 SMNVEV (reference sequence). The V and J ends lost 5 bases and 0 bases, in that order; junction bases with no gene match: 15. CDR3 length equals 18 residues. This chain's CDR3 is CASSPGQGGTRFSYEQYF. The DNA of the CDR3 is TGTGCCAGCAGTCCCGGACAGGGCGGTACTCGTTTCTCCTACGAGCAGTACTTC.

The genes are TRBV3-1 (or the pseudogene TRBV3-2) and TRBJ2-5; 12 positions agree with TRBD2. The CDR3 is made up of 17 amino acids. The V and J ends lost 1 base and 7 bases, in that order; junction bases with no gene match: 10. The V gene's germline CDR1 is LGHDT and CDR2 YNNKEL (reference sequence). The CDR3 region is CASSQGLAGVGSGTQYF. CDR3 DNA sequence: TGTGCCAGCAGCCAAGGACTAGCGGGAGTGGGTTCCGGGACCCAGTACTTC.

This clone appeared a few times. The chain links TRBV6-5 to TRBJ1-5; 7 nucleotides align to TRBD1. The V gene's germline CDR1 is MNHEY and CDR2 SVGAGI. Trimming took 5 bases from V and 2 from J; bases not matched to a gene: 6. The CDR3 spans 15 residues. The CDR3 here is CASSTLGQGNQPQHF. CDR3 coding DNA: TGTGCCAGCAGTACCCTCGGACAGGGCAATCAGCCCCAGCATTTT.

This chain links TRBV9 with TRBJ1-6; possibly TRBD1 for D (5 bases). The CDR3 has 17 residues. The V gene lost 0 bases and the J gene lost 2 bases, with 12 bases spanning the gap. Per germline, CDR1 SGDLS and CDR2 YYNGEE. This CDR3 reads CASSVGDRATYNSPLHF. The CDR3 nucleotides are TGTGCCAGCAGCGTAGGCGACAGAGCTACCTATAATTCACCCCTCCACTTT.

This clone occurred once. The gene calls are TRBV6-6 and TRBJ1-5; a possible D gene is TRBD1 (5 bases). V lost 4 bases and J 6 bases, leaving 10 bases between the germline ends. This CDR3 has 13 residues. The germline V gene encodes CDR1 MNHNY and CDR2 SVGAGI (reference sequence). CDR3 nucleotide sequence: TGTGCCAGCAGTTCTAACGGGGGTCAGCCCCAGCATTTT. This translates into CASSSNGGQPQHF.

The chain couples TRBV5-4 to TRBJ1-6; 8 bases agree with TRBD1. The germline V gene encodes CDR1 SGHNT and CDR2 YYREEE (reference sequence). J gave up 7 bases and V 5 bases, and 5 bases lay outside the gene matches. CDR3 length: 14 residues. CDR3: CASSKGQGNSPLHF. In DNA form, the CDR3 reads TGTGCCAGCAGTAAAGGACAGGGAAATTCACCCCTCCACTTT. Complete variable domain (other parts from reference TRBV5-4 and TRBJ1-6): ETGVTQSPTHLIKTRGQQVTLRCSSQSGHNTVSWYQQALGQGPQFIFQYYREEENGRGNFPPRFSGLQFPNYSSELNVNALELDDSALYLCASSKGQGNSPLHFGNGTRLTVT.

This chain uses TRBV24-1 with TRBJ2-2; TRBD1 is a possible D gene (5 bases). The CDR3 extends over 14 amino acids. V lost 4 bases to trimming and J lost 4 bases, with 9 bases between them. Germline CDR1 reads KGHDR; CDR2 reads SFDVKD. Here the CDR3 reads CATSDLRATGELFF. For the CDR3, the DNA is TGTGCCACCAGTGACCTCAGGGCCACCGGGGAGCTGTTTTTT.

The CDR3 DNA reads TGTGCCAGCAGCTTAGTCGGGACAGGGGGCTACGAGCAGTACTTC. Translated, it gives CASSLVGTGGYEQYF. This chain links TRBV11-1 with TRBJ2-7; 11 nucleotides line up with TRBD1. The germline V gene has CDR1 SGHAT and CDR2 FQDESV (reference sequence). The V and J ends lost 1 base and 3 bases, in that order; junction bases with no gene match: 2. The CDR3 extends over 15 amino acids.

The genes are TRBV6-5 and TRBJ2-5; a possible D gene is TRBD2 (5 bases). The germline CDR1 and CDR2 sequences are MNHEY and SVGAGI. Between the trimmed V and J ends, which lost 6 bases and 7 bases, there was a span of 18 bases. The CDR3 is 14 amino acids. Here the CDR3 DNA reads TGTGCCAGCAGGAGTGGTCCAGGTGCGGGGACCCAGTACTTC. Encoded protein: CASRSGPGAGTQYF.

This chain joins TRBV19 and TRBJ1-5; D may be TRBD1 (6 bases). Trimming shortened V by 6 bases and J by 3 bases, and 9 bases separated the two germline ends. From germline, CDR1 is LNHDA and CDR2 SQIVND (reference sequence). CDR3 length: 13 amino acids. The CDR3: CASRDSYNQPQHF. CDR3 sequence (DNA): TGTGCCAGTAGGGACAGCTACAATCAGCCCCAGCATTTT.

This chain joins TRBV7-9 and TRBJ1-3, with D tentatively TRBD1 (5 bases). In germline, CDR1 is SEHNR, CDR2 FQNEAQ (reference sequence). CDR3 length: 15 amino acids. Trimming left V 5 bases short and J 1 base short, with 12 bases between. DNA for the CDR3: TGTGCCAGCAGCACGACGGGGGTTTCTGGAAACACCATATATTTT. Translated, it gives CASSTTGVSGNTIYF.

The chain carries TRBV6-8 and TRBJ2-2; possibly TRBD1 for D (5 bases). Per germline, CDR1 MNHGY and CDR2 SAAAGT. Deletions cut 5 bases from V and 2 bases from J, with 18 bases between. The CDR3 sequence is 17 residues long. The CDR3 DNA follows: TGTGCCAGCAGTCCTACTTACTTAGGGGAAAACACCGGGGAGCTGTTTTTT. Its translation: CASSPTYLGENTGELFF.

CDR3 sequence reads: CASSPTGRGTAYEQYF. The DNA for the CDR3 is TGCGCCAGCAGCCCCACGGGGAGGGGTACAGCCTACGAGCAGTACTTC. The chain employs TRBV4-3 and TRBJ2-7; 7 positions match TRBD2. The trim removed 4 bases at V and 2 bases at J, leaving 11 bases unmatched. The germline gives CDR1 LGHNA, CDR2 YSLEER. This CDR3 region has 16 residues.

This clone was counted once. The CDR3, as DNA: TGTGCCAGCAGCTCCTCTCAGCCCCAGCATTTT. It yields the protein CASSSSQPQHF. The rearrangement uses TRBV7-8 and TRBJ1-5; unclear D gene. The CDR3 spans 11 residues. V shed 4 bases and J shed 6 bases, with 4 bases lying between them. Germline loops: CDR1 SGHVS, CDR2 FQNEAQ.

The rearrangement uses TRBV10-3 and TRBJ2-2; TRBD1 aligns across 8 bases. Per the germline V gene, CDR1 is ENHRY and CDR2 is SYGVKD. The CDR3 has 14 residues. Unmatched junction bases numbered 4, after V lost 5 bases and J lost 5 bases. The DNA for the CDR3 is TGTGCCATCAGTACAGGGGGTGGAACCGGGGAGCTGTTTTTT. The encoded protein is CAISTGGGTGELFF.

The CDR3 reads CASSMIAGGVYNEQFF. As DNA, the CDR3 is TGTGCCAGTAGTATGATTGCAGGGGGCGTCTACAATGAGCAGTTCTTC. This sequence joins TRBV19 and TRBJ2-1, with 8 bases aligning to TRBD1. The CDR3 sequence is 16 residues long. Germline CDR1 reads LNHDA; CDR2 reads SQIVND (reference sequence). The V gene end was trimmed by 3 bases and the J gene end by 3 bases; junction bases not matched to a gene: 7.